This TCR beta chain emerged from a study of chronic HIV infection and antiretroviral therapy. TCRdb independently ran MiXCR on the 5' RACE reads; one entry per CDR3 protein. The profile shows 25,000 to 35,000 distinct CDR3 sequences, around 8.6% of them singletons. CDR1 and CDR2 (germline): KGHDR, SFDVKD. V was cut by 4 bases and J by 3 bases, with 5 bases left in between. The CDR3 consists of 12 residues. This TCR was recovered from an adult who had HIV and had not received antiretroviral therapy, or was an uninfected healthy control (not recorded which). V gene TRBV24-1 combines with J gene TRBJ2-5; D is undetermined. The sequenced material came from peripheral blood. The CDR3 DNA reads TGTGCCACCAGTGACCCTAAAGAGACCCAGTACTTC. As protein: CATSDPKETQYF.